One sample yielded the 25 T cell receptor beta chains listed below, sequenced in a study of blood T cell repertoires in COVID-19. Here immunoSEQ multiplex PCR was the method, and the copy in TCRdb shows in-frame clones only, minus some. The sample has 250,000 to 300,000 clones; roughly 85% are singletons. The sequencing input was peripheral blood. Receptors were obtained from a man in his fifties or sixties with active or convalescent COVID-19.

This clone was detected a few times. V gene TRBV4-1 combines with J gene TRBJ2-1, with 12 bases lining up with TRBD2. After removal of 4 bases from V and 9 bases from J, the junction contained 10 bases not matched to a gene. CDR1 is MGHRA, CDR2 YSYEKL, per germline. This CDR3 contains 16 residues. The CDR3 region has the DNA TGCGCCAGCAGCCGGGAAGGGCTAGCGGGGGGGGGTGAGCAGTTCTTC. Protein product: CASSREGLAGGGEQFF.

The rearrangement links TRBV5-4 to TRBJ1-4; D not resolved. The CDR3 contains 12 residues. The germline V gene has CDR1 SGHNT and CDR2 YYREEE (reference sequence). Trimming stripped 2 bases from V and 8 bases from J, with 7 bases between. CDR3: CASSFLSEKLFF. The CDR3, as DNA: TGTGCCAGCAGCTTTCTATCGGAAAAACTGTTTTTT. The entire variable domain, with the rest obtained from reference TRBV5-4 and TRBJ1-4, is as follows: ETGVTQSPTHLIKTRGQQVTLRCSSQSGHNTVSWYQQALGQGPQFIFQYYREEENGRGNFPPRFSGLQFPNYSSELNVNALELDDSALYLCASSFLSEKLFFGSGTQLSVL.

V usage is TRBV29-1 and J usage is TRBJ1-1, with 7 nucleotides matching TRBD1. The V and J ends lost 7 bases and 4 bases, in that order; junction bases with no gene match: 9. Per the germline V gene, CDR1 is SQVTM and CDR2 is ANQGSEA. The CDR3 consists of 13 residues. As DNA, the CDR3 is TGCAGCGGTAACAGGGGATACGGCACTGAAGCTTTCTTT. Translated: CSGNRGYGTEAFF.

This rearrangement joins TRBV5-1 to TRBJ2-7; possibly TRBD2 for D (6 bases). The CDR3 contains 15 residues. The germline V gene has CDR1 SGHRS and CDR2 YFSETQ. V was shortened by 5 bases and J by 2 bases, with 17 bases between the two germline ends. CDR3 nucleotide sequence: TGCGCCAGCAGAAGGGAGGTCGGCGAAGCCTACGAGCAGTACTTC. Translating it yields CASRREVGEAYEQYF.

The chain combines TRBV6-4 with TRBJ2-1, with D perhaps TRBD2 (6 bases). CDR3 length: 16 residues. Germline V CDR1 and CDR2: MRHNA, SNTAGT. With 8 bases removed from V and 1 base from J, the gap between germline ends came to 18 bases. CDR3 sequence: CASAVMGGQSYNEQFF. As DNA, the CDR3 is TGTGCCAGCGCTGTCATGGGGGGTCAGTCCTACAATGAGCAGTTCTTC.

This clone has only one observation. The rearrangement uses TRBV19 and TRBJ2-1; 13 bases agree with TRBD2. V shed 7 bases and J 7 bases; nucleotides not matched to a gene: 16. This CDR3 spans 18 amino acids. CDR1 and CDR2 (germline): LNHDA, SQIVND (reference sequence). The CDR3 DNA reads TGTGCCAGTAAGCGGACTAGCGGGAGTTGGATGGTGGGGAATGAGCAGTTCTTC. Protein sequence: CASKRTSGSWMVGNEQFF.

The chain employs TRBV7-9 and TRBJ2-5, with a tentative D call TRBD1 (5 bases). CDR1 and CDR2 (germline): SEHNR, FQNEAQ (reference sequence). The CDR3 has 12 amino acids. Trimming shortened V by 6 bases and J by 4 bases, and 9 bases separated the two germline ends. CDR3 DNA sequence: TGTGCCAGCAGAGATGACAGAGAGACCCAGTACTTC. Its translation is CASRDDRETQYF.

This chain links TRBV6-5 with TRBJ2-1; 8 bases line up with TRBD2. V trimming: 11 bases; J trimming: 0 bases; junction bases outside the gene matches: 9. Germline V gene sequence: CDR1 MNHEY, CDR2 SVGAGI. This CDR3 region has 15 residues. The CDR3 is CALQRGGSSYNEQFF. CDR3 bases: TGTGCCTTACAACGGGGGGGCAGCTCCTACAATGAGCAGTTCTTC.

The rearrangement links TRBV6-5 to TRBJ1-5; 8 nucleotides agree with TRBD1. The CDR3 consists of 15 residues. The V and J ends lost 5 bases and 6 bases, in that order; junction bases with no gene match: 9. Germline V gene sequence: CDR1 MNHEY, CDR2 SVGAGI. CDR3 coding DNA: TGTGCCAGCAGTATGGCAGGGGGCGCCGGTCAGCCCCAGCATTTT. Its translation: CASSMAGGAGQPQHF.

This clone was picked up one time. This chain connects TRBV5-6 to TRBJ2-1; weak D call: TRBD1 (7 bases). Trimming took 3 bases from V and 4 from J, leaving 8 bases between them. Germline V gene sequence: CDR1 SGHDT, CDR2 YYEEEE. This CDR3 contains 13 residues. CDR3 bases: TGTGCCAGCAGCTCAGGGGGGTACAATGAGCAGTTCTTC. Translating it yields CASSSGGYNEQFF.

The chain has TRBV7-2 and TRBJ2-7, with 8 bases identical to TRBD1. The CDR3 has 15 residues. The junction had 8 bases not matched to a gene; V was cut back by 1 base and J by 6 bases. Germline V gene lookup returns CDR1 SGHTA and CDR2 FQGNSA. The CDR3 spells CASSLDPRGQREQYF. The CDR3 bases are TGTGCCAGCAGCTTAGATCCCAGGGGGCAGCGCGAGCAGTACTTC.

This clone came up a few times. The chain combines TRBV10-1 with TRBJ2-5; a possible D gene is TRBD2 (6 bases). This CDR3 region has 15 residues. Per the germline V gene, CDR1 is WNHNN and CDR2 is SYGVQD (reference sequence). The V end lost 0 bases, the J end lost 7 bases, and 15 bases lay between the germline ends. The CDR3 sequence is CASSESIGGVLTQYF. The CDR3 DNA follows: TGCGCCAGCAGTGAGTCGATCGGGGGAGTCTTGACCCAGTACTTC.

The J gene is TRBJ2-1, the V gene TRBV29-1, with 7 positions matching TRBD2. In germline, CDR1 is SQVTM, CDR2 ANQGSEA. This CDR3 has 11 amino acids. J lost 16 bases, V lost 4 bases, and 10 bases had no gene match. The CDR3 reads CSVGQRDMCFF. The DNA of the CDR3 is TGCAGCGTTGGACAGCGGGATATGTGTTTCTTC.

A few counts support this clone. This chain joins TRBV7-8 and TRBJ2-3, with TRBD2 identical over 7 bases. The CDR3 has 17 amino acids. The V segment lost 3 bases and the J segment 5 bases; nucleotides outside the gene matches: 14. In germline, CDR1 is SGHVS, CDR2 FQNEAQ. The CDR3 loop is CASSLAFISGIRDTQYF. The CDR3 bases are TGTGCCAGCAGCTTGGCGTTTATCAGCGGGATAAGAGATACGCAGTATTTT. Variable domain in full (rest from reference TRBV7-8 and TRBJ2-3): GAGVSQSPRYKVAKRGQDVALRCDPISGHVSLFWYQQALGQGPEFLTYFQNEAQLDKSGLPSDRFFAERPEGSVSTLKIQRTQQEDSAVYLCASSLAFISGIRDTQYFGPGTRLTVL.

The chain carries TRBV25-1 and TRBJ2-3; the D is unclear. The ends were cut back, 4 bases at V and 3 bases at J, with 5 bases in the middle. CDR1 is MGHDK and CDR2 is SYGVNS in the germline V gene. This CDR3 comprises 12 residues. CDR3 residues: CASSAPTDTQYF. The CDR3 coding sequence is TGTGCCAGCAGTGCCCCTACAGATACGCAGTATTTT.

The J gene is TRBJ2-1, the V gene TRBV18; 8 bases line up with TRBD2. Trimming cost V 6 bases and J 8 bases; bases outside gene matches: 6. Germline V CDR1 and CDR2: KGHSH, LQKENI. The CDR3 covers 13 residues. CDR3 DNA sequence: TGTGCCAGCTCGACAAGCGGGAGCGATGAGCAGTTCTTC. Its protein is CASSTSGSDEQFF.

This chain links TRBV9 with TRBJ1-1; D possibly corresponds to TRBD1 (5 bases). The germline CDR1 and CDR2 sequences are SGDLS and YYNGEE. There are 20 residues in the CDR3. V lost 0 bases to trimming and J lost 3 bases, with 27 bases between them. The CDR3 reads CASSVDPGETGGGYDTEAFF. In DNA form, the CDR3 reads TGTGCCAGCAGCGTAGACCCGGGAGAGACGGGGGGTGGTTATGACACTGAAGCTTTCTTT.

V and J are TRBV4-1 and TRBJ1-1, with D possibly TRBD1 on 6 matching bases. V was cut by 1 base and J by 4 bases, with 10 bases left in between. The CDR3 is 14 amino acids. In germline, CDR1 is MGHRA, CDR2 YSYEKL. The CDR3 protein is CASSQVQGSTEAFF. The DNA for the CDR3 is TGCGCCAGCAGCCAAGTACAGGGAAGCACTGAAGCTTTCTTT.

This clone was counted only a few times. CDR3 bases: TGTGCCAGTAAGGTTAGGACAAAGACCTACGAGCAGTACTTC. Protein: CASKVRTKTYEQYF. The chain has TRBV19 and TRBJ2-7; possibly TRBD1 for D (5 bases). The CDR3 covers 14 residues. Per the germline V gene, CDR1 is LNHDA and CDR2 is SQIVND (reference sequence). V dropped 7 bases and J dropped 2 bases, with 15 bases sitting between them. Complete variable domain (other parts from reference TRBV19 and TRBJ2-7): DGGITQSPKYLFRKEGQNVTLSCEQNLNHDAMYWYRQDPGQGLRLIYYSQIVNDFQKGDIAEGYSVSREKKESFPLTVTSAQKNPTAFYLCASKVRTKTYEQYFGPGTRLTVT.

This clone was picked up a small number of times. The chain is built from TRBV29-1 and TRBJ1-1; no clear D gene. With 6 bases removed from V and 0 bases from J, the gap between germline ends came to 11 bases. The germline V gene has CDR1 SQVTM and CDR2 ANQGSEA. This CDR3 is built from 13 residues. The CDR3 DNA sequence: TGCAGCGTCCGCGGGGTCTTGAACACTGAAGCTTTCTTT. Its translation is CSVRGVLNTEAFF.

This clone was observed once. The CDR3 sequence is CASSPGGFETQYF. CDR3 nucleotide sequence: TGCGCCAGCAGCCCTGGGGGGTTTGAGACCCAGTACTTC. The rearrangement links TRBV5-1 to TRBJ2-5; weak D call: TRBD2 (6 bases). The CDR3 totals 13 residues. The germline V and J ends were trimmed by 4 bases and 5 bases, with 12 bases remaining between them. The germline CDR1 and CDR2 sequences are SGHRS and YFSETQ.

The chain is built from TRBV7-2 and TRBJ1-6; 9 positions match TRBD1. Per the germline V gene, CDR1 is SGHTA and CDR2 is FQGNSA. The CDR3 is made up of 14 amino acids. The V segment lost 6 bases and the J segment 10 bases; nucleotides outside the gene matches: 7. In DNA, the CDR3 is TGTGCCAGCAGTTACAGGGGGCGAGGATCACCCCTCCACTTT. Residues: CASSYRGRGSPLHF.

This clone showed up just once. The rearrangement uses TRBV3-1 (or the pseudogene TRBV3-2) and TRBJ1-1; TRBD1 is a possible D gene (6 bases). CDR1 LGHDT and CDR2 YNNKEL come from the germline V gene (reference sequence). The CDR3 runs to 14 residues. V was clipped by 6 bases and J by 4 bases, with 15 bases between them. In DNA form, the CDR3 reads TGTGCCAGCAGACTACGCAGGGGTGCCACTGAAGCTTTCTTT. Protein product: CASRLRRGATEAFF.

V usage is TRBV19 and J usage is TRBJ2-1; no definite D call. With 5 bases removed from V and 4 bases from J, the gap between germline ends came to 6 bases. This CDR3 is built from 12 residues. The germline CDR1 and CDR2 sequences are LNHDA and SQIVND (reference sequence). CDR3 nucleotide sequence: TGTGCCAGTAGTGCAACATACAATGAGCAGTTCTTC. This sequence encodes CASSATYNEQFF.

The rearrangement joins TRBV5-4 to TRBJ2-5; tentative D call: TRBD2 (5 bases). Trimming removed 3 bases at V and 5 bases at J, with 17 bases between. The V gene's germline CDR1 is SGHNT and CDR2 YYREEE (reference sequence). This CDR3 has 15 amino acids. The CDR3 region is CASSSSLGGSETQYF. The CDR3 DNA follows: TGTGCCAGCAGCTCCTCTTTGGGCGGGTCTGAGACCCAGTACTTC.